This T cell receptor beta chain was captured in a study of blood T cell repertoires in COVID-19 (TCRdb year 2020). About the full investigation: Collaborator samples came from the United States, Italy and Spain and covered acute and convalescent phases of COVID-19. Where available, HLA class I and class II types were taken from metadata supplied by the sample provider and were not determined by assay-based typing. The dataset comprised deeply sampled blood TCRbeta repertoires from subjects exposed to, actively infected with, or recovered from COVID-19. The repertoires were released in a freely available public database intended as a resource for research on the immune response to SARS-CoV-2. The samples were drawn from two sources: the first 160 participants of the ongoing ImmuneRACE study, and about 1,300 subjects contributed by 6 global collaborators. The material from the prospective study consisted of cDNA or gDNA derived from T cells, B-cell-depleted T cells, or PBMCs. Sample metadata almost always included a de-identified subject ID, COVID-19 status, age in years and sex.

Only one count was recorded for this clone. No cognate antigen has been identified for it. One base away there is no much larger clone; base qualities are not given. Measured from the cysteine to the phenylalanine, the CDR3 is 14 residues long. Of the read, only the CDR3 DNA is kept; its 42 bases are in frame from base 1. V is pruned by 3 bases and J by 6 bases, leaving 4 bases of the junction without a gene match. The germline V gene (reference sequence) gives CDR1 as SGHKS and CDR2 as YYEKEE. TCRbeta CDR3 regions were amplified from genomic DNA using the immunoSEQ Assay, a bias-controlled multiplex PCR. Concerning the study's data processing: The number of nucleated cells in each sample was estimated by amplification of reference gene primers within the assay. To quantify the absolute abundance of each unique TCRbeta CDR3 rearrangement, sequence reads were collapsed and filtered. For each sample, productive Simpson clonality was calculated by taking the square root of Simpson's diversity index across productive rearrangements. TCRdb's version of the immuneACCESS table is confined to in-frame rearrangements and falls short of the full clone set. An unresolved V gene accounts for under half of the shortfall where checked; the remainder is of unknown origin. V and J calls and clone size are as listed in that table; D and trimming were resolved from the DNA. The sample has nearly 35,000 clones on record, approximately 81% of them singletons. The top ten constitute 14% of the sample.

The paper as a whole reports these results and caveats: Clinical and demographic metadata were provided uncurated, with the amount varying by source and participant.

Each collaborating institution followed its own protocols to collect whole blood in K2EDTA tubes. For TCRbeta analysis, collaborators shipped samples in one of three forms: frozen whole blood, isolated PBMCs, or DNA extracted from either of those sample types. This receptor was identified in a human donor with acute or convalescent COVID-19. The donor label of this sample is uncertain. The receptor chain draws on TRBV5-5 and TRBJ1-4, and 8 junctional nucleotides match TRBD1. Sequencing input: peripheral blood. The CDR3 region has the sequence CASSSQGGHEKLFF. The nucleotides read TGTGCCAGCAGCTCACAGGGGGGACATGAAAAACTGTTTTTT.